Only a few counts were recorded for the clone carrying this TCR beta chain. Antigen specificity is unknown. This sample was included in a study of OX40 agonist ivuxolimab in advanced cancers. Study as a whole: Allowance was made for prior anti-PD-1, anti-PD-L1 or anti-CTLA-4 therapy, and about 37% had some. Three patients, one with hepatocellular carcinoma and two with cutaneous melanoma, responded partially. Study conclusions and caveats: CD4+ and CD8+ blood T cells expanded clonally by week 6 at 0.1 to 3.0 mg/kg.

Profiling relied on immunoSEQ multiplex PCR, and the TCRdb table lists in-frame clones only, not all of them. The repertoire holds approximately 89,000 clones, with 80% to 90% as singletons. Germline CDR1 SGHNT, CDR2 YENEEA. The CDR3 contains 15 residues. V lost 0 bases, J lost 1 base, and 10 bases lay in between. The gene calls are TRBV11-3 and TRBJ2-7; D is unclear. This clonotype was sampled from an adult with an advanced solid tumor such as melanoma, head and neck, liver or kidney cancer. Here the sequenced sample was CD4+ or CD8+ T cells sorted from blood, taken in a trial of the OX40 agonist ivuxolimab. The CDR3 loop is CASSLESGRSYEQYF. DNA for the CDR3: TGTGCCAGCAGCTTAGAATCCGGCCGTTCCTACGAGCAGTACTTC. Full variable domain (rest looked up from reference TRBV11-3 and TRBJ2-7): EAGVVQSPRYKIIEKKQPVAFWCNPISGHNTLYWYLQNLGQGPELLIRYENEEAVDDSQLPKDRFSAERLKGVDSTLKIQPAELGDSAVYLCASSLESGRSYEQYFGPGTRLTVT.